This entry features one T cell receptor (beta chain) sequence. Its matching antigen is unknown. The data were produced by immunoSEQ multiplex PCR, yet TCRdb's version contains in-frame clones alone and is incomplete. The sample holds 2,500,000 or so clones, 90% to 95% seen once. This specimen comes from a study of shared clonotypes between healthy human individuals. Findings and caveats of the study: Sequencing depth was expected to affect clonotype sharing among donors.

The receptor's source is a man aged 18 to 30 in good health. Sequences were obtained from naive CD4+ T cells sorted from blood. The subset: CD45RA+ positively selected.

The CDR3, as DNA: TGTGCCAGCTCACCCTCTAGCGGGAGTTGGCTCTACGAGCAGTACTTC. Protein product: CASSPSSGSWLYEQYF. J is TRBJ2-7 and V is TRBV18; TRBD2 agrees at 10 bases. Per germline, CDR1 KGHSH and CDR2 LQKENI. V shed 3 bases, J shed 3 bases, and the junction held 8 bases outside the gene matches. The CDR3 covers 16 residues.